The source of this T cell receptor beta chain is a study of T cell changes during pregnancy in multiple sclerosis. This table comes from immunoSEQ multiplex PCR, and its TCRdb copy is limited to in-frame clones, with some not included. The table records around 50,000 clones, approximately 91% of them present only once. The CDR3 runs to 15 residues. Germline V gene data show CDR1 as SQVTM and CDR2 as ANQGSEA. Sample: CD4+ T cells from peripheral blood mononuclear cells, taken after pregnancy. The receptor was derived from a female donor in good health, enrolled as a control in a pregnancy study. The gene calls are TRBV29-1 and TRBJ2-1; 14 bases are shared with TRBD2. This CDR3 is CMGGGLAGVGNEQFF. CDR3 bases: TGCATGGGCGGGGGACTAGCGGGAGTCGGCAATGAGCAGTTCTTC.